These 7 T cell receptor beta chains share one sample of origin, sequenced in a study of response to subunit inactivated influenza vaccine. MiXCR, run by TCRdb on the RT-PCR reads, gives a single entry per CDR3 protein. This repertoire shows a few hundred thousand distinct CDR3 sequences, about 20% found once; its top ten account for over 9%. The sample consisted of PBMCs from blood, taken less than 22 months after vaccination. These receptors came from a man aged 50 to 69 who received an inactivated influenza vaccine.

This clonotype was recorded once. CDR3 in DNA: TGTGCCATCAGTGAGGGGACAGCAGGCACAGATACGCAGTATTTT. This encodes CAISEGTAGTDTQYF. The chain has TRBV10-3 and TRBJ2-3, with 7 bases matching TRBD1. The CDR3 runs 15 residues. Trimming removed 2 bases from V and 1 base from J; junction bases left unmatched: 3. Germline-derived CDR1 and CDR2 are ENHRY and SYGVKD.

J is TRBJ1-2 and V is TRBV2; 10 bases fit TRBD1. Germline CDR1 and CDR2: SNHLY and FYNNEI. This CDR3 spans 15 amino acids. Germline trimming cut 3 bases from V and 4 bases from J; bases unmatched to any gene: 5. The CDR3 reads CASSDRTGGIYGYTF. In DNA, the CDR3 is TGTGCCAGCAGTGATCGGACAGGGGGAATCTATGGCTACACCTTC.

This clonotype was observed at least ten times. CDR3 sequence: CASSVGPGGGGNSPLHF. For the CDR3, the DNA is TGTGCCAGCAGTGTAGGACCAGGGGGAGGAGGTAATTCACCCCTCCACTTT. This chain connects TRBV28 to TRBJ1-6, with 7 bases aligning to TRBD1. This CDR3 region has 17 residues. The J segment lost 6 bases and the V segment lost 5 bases, leaving 13 bases of the junction unmatched. Germline CDR1 and CDR2: MDHEN and SYDVKM. Using reference TRBV28 and TRBJ1-6 for the parts outside the CDR3, the full variable domain is DVKVTQSSRYLVKRTGEKVFLECVQDMDHENMFWYRQDPGLGLRLIYFSYDVKMKEKGDIPEGYSVSREKKERFSLILESASTNQTSMYLCASSVGPGGGGNSPLHFGNGTRLTVT.

V and J are TRBV5-5 and TRBJ2-1; 12 positions agree with TRBD2. V dropped 5 bases and J dropped 6; count of bases not matched to a gene: 6. The CDR3 extends over 15 amino acids. Germline assignment: CDR1 SGHKS and CDR2 YYEKEE (reference sequence). CDR3 amino acids: CASSTPSGRGNEQFF. DNA of the CDR3: TGTGCCAGCAGTACACCTAGCGGGAGGGGCAATGAGCAGTTCTTC.

The chain employs TRBV25-1 and TRBJ2-7, with 8 bases identical to TRBD2. The J segment lost 6 bases and the V segment lost 4 bases, leaving 8 bases of the junction unmatched. Germline lookup yields CDR1 MGHDK and CDR2 SYGVNS. The CDR3 runs to 14 residues. For the CDR3, the DNA is TGTGCCAGCAGTGGGGGGACTAGTTTTCGCGAGCAGTACTTC. The encoded protein is CASSGGTSFREQYF.

For this clonotype: One junction end does not reproduce the germline sequence, and a read error may be involved. The rearrangement joins TRBV25-1 to TRBJ1-3; weak D call: TRBD1 (6 bases). The CDR3 covers 15 residues. The V gene's germline CDR1 is MGHDK and CDR2 SYGVNS. The CDR3 here is CASSAQGASGNTTYF. The CDR3, as DNA: TGTGCCAGCAGTGCACAGGGTGCCTCTGGAAACACCACATATTTT.

This clonotype was recorded a few times. V gene TRBV30 combines with J gene TRBJ1-6; D is undetermined. The V end was cut by 4 bases, the J end by 2 bases, with 9 bases between. CDR3 size: 14 residues. Per the germline V gene, CDR1 is GTSNPN and CDR2 is SVGIG (reference sequence). The chain's CDR3 is CAWTVLTYNSPLHF. The CDR3 nucleotides read TGTGCCTGGACCGTCCTCACCTATAATTCACCCCTCCACTTT.